A single sample gave rise to the 11 T cell receptor beta chains below, sequenced in a study of blood T cell repertoires in COVID-19. Some clones are missing from TCRdb's copy, which holds only in-frame ones; the method was immunoSEQ multiplex PCR. Altogether roughly 95,000 clones are present, roughly 82% being singletons, with the ten largest covering 15% to 20%. Sequencing was done on a sample of peripheral blood. The receptor set was obtained from an older man with acute or convalescent COVID-19.

The chain recombines TRBV6-5 with TRBJ1-5; D ambiguous. CDR1 MNHEY and CDR2 SVGAGI come from the germline V gene. The V and J ends lost 6 bases and 4 bases respectively, with 4 bases between them. The CDR3 covers 11 residues. The CDR3 coding sequence is TGTGCCAGCAGCAATAATCAGCCCCAGCATTTT. Its translation is CASSNNQPQHF.

V usage is TRBV5-1 and J usage is TRBJ1-1, with D tentatively TRBD1 (6 bases). V lost 3 bases and J lost 8, with 20 bases in between. This CDR3 has 15 residues. The germline V gene has CDR1 SGHRS and CDR2 YFSETQ. CDR3 loop: CASSYYRHSRGEAFF. CDR3 DNA: TGCGCCAGCAGCTATTATCGACACTCCAGGGGAGAAGCTTTCTTT.

The rearrangement uses TRBV7-2 and TRBJ1-2; D may be TRBD1 (6 bases). The CDR3 consists of 17 residues. Per the germline V gene, CDR1 is SGHTA and CDR2 is FQGNSA. With 0 bases removed from V and 2 bases from J, the gap between germline ends came to 16 bases. CDR3: CASSLAWGQGANYGYTF. DNA for the CDR3: TGTGCCAGCAGCTTAGCGTGGGGGCAGGGTGCCAACTATGGCTACACCTTC.

The rearrangement joins TRBV28 to TRBJ1-1; the D is unclear. CDR1 and CDR2 (germline): MDHEN, SYDVKM. V was trimmed by 3 bases and J by 1 base, leaving 9 bases between them. The CDR3 sequence is 14 residues long. CDR3 residues: CASSLQQPNTEAFF. CDR3 nucleotides: TGTGCCAGCAGTTTGCAACAGCCGAACACTGAAGCTTTCTTT.

CDR3 sequence: CAWNLDRASGELFF. In DNA form, the CDR3 reads TGTGCCTGGAATCTCGACAGGGCATCCGGGGAGCTGTTTTTT. This chain links TRBV30 with TRBJ2-2, with TRBD1 matching over 7 bases. V dropped 4 bases and J dropped 6; count of bases not matched to a gene: 8. Germline CDR1 GTSNPN, CDR2 SVGIG (reference sequence). The CDR3 loop spans 14 amino acids.

This chain links TRBV4-3 with TRBJ1-2, with 9 positions matching TRBD1. V lost 2 bases, J lost 8 bases, and 12 bases stayed unmatched. The CDR3 spans 16 residues. CDR1 and CDR2 from the germline V gene are LGHNA and YSLEER. The CDR3 DNA is TGCGCCAGCAGCCAAACCGGGACAGGGAAGTTTGCAGGCTACACCTTC. Amino acid sequence: CASSQTGTGKFAGYTF.

V and J are TRBV27 and TRBJ1-1; D possibly corresponds to TRBD1 (6 bases). V lost 6 bases to trimming and J lost 1 base, with 12 bases between them. From germline, CDR1 is MNHEY and CDR2 SMNVEV (reference sequence). The CDR3 runs 14 residues. The CDR3 protein is CASSRGGRNTEAFF. The CDR3 DNA reads as TGTGCCAGCAGCCGTGGGGGCCGGAACACTGAAGCTTTCTTT.

The chain uses TRBV5-5 and TRBJ2-2; D is possibly TRBD1 (5 bases). The germline gives CDR1 SGHKS, CDR2 YYEKEE (reference sequence). V was shortened by 4 bases and J by 0 bases, with 13 bases between the two germline ends. There are 16 residues in the CDR3. The CDR3 spells CASSLLSRANTGELFF. The DNA for the CDR3 is TGTGCCAGCAGCCTACTGTCCAGGGCGAACACCGGGGAGCTGTTTTTT.

The rearrangement links TRBV2 to TRBJ1-2; D is uncertain. Germline V CDR1 and CDR2: SNHLY, FYNNEI. The CDR3 loop spans 12 amino acids. V lost 1 base to trimming and J lost 4 bases, with 4 bases between them. In DNA, the CDR3 is TGTGCCAGCAGTGAAGTCAGCTATGGCTACACCTTC. This codes for CASSEVSYGYTF.

V gene TRBV19 combines with J gene TRBJ1-5, with 8 bases aligning to TRBD1. V lost 3 bases and J lost 7; bases outside the gene matches: 5. Germline V gene data show CDR1 as LNHDA and CDR2 as SQIVND (reference sequence). The length of the CDR3 is 14 residues. CDR3 amino acids: CASSILPGGQPQHF. CDR3 sequence (DNA): TGTGCCAGTAGTATTCTGCCAGGGGGCCAGCCCCAGCATTTT.

The chain employs TRBV6-5 and TRBJ2-7; D might be TRBD1 (5 bases). This CDR3 contains 12 residues. The germline V and J ends were trimmed by 6 bases and 3 bases, with 9 bases remaining between them. The germline V gene has CDR1 MNHEY and CDR2 SVGAGI. The CDR3 loop is CASRGRGYEQYF. CDR3 sequence (DNA): TGTGCCAGCAGGGGGCGCGGCTACGAGCAGTACTTC.